This T cell receptor beta chain was recorded in a study of regulatory T cells in long-lasting Graves disease. The table lists this clonotype with a count of one. The target antigen is unknown. CDR3-region Arm-PCR and iRepertoire HTBI primers produced the TCR beta libraries. TCRdb itself ran the multiplex PCR reads through MiXCR, one entry per CDR3 protein. This sample has approximately 490,000 distinct CDR3 sequences; 15% to 20% occur once, and the top ten carry 12%. Regarding time point: newly diagnosed GD, antithyroid drugs for less than 3 months. RNA extracted from PBMCs served as the sequencing template. The V gene's germline CDR1 is MNHEY and CDR2 SVGEGT. The CDR3 is made up of 12 amino acids. General study results and limits: Accuracy was possibly reduced by small sample size. Lower TCR diversity was seen in persistent Graves' patients than in newly diagnosed ones.

The sample was also reused in another study, on T cells in Graves' hyperthyroidism and ophthalmopathy. That study adds: If no ophthalmopathy progression occurred within 18 months, Graves' hyperthyroidism was stable. Among thyroid clonotypes expanded above 0.001, most also appeared in blood.

The V gene is TRBV6-2 or TRBV6-3, the J gene TRBJ2-3; tentatively, D is TRBD1 or TRBD2 (6 bases each). The J call may be faulty, since TRBJ2-5 better matches the DNA end. The sample here was peripheral blood mononuclear cells (PBMCs), taken at new diagnosis, from a patient treated with antithyroid drugs. The receptor was derived from a man aged 35 to 55 with Graves disease. The CDR3 spells CATRGRGETQYF. CDR3 sequence (DNA): TGTGCCACCCGGGGGCGGGGAGAGACCCAGTACTTC.